The rows below give T cell receptor beta chains drawn from one sample of a study of shared clonotypes between healthy human individuals. Some clones are missing from TCRdb's copy, which holds only in-frame ones; the method was immunoSEQ multiplex PCR. The data show about 1.5 million clones, over 95% seen once. The sample taken for sequencing was naive CD4+ T cells sorted from blood. The origin of the receptors is a man aged 25 to 40 in good health. The conserved cysteine and the conserved F or W are not part of the CDR3 here. Each record gives: J gene, V gene, CDR3 protein.

TRBJ1-2,TRBV19,ASSIEGSPHGYT
TRBJ2-1,TRBV18,ASSTTTSGNAYNEQF
TRBJ1-6,TRBV10-3,AIRGTGVDNSPLH
TRBJ2-1,TRBV29-1,SYKTDYNEQF
TRBJ2-7,TRBV10-3,ATVMGPSSEQY
TRBJ2-3,TRBV10-3,AISVLAGAEDTQY
TRBJ1-3,TRBV7-9,AQDGGTIY
TRBJ1-2,TRBV5-1,ASSLGGAGIRDYGYT
TRBJ2-1,TRBV20-1,SAQTNEQF
TRBJ1-5,TRBV10-2,ASSVGRDQPQH
TRBJ2-7,TRBV9,ASSLRDYYEQY
TRBJ2-2,TRBV5-4,ASSPGLAGGGELF
TRBJ2-3,TRBV6-1,ASSSGTSSDTQY
TRBJ2-7,TRBV20-1,SAPGNEQY
TRBJ1-4,TRBV7-2,ASSKATNEKLF
TRBJ2-3,TRBV5-1,ASRLGLAGGSADTQY
TRBJ2-1,TRBV9,ASSPSSYNEQF
TRBJ2-6,TRBV7-6,ASSVGTPTSGANVLT
TRBJ2-7,TRBV28,ASSLPSREEQY
TRBJ2-1,TRBV29-1,SVDAGGIFYNEQF
TRBJ2-7,TRBV30,AGSYGTASGQY
TRBJ2-7,TRBV29-1,SASQDSYEQY
TRBJ2-1,TRBV15,ATSRPSGRDDEQF
TRBJ2-7,TRBV2,ASSEGGPAGEQY
TRBJ1-3,TRBV5-1,ASSLAAGSSGNTIY
TRBJ2-5,TRBV18,ASSPTGVRETQY
TRBJ2-5,TRBV5-4,ASSTGQGVGETQY
TRBJ2-1,TRBV19,ASSIGAMGHNEQF
TRBJ1-1,TRBV19,ASSIVFRGARTEAF
TRBJ2-1,TRBV5-1,ASSLQGLVVELLNEQF
TRBJ2-7,TRBV5-1,ASSLVSGFDEQY